These 2 T cell receptor beta chains came from one sample sequenced in a study of T-cell memory formation after mild COVID-19. TCRdb itself ran the 5' RACE reads through MiXCR, one entry per CDR3 protein. The sample consists of tens of thousands of distinct CDR3 sequences, around 27% of them appearing once. The sequenced sample consisted of PBMCs or a T cell subset sorted from them (not recorded which). The source is a man aged 18 to 29 who had mild COVID-19 (a few samples of this study predate the infection). Cell type and time point are not known.

This chain connects TRBV25-1 to TRBJ1-4; D gene uncertain. CDR1 is MGHDK, CDR2 SYGVNS, per germline. Deletions cut 3 bases from V and 8 bases from J, with 10 bases between. This CDR3 has 13 residues. CDR3 amino acids: CASSEVGMEKLFF. The CDR3 DNA is TGTGCCAGCAGTGAGGTGGGGATGGAAAAACTGTTTTTT.

This clonotype has more than one count but fewer than ten. As DNA, the CDR3 is TGTGCCAGCAGTTACGGGACAGCCGTGCGTTCACCCCTCCACTTT. Translation gives CASSYGTAVRSPLHF. The chain uses TRBV6-5 and TRBJ1-6, with 7 bases matching TRBD1. Trimming removed 2 bases from V and 9 bases from J; junction bases left unmatched: 7. This CDR3 has 15 residues. Germline assignment: CDR1 MNHEY and CDR2 SVGAGI.